This T cell receptor beta chain was captured by sequencing in a study of cytomegalovirus exposure and HLA in healthy donors. PCR was performed using 60 Vbeta and 13 Jbeta primers. Only in-frame clones appear in the TCRdb table, and some are missing; sequencing was by immunoSEQ multiplex PCR. This sample has over 95,000 clones, with 60% to 85% found just once. Trimming cost V 5 bases and J 1 base; bases outside gene matches: 7. The CDR3 is 17 amino acids. The germline V gene encodes CDR1 MNHEY and CDR2 SMNVEV (reference sequence). This clonotype was obtained from a female donor in good health and CMV-seronegative. V gene TRBV27 combines with J gene TRBJ2-2; 10 bases fit TRBD2. The sequenced sample was PBMCs. The CDR3 spells CASSPSRLAGNTGELFF. DNA for the CDR3: TGTGCCAGCAGTCCTTCCCGACTAGCGGGGAACACCGGGGAGCTGTTTTTT.